Listed here is a single T cell receptor (beta chain). The antigen remains unidentified. Assay: immunoSEQ multiplex PCR; the TCRdb copy retains only in-frame clones and omits some. The sample includes around 310,000 clones, almost 80% of them seen just once. The CDR3 totals 12 residues. With 0 bases removed from V and 11 bases from J, the gap between germline ends came to 10 bases. The V gene's germline CDR1 is LNHNV and CDR2 YYDKDF (reference sequence). These data originate in a study of cytotoxic CD8 clonotypes in ibrutinib-treated CLL. At the level of the study: Partial responders around 24, complete 2; roughly 12 progressed and 14 stayed in remission by median roughly 5.5 years. There were, on average, approximately 260,000 productive templates and tens of thousands of productive rearrangements per sample. Study conclusions and caveats: Public clonotypes, rarely seen, contracted or held steady on treatment.

The TCR comes from a human donor with chronic lymphocytic leukemia. The gene calls are TRBV15 and TRBJ1-1; the D gene is possibly TRBD1 (5 bases). The source was PBMCs, collected before ibrutinib treatment. CDR3 DNA sequence: TGTGCCACCAGCAGAGACAGGGTTTCGGCTTTCTTT. This gives the protein CATSRDRVSAFF.